The 21 T cell receptor beta chains reported below all come from one sample, sequenced in a study of cytomegalovirus exposure and HLA in healthy donors. The PCR contained 60 Vbeta and 13 Jbeta primers. Only in-frame clones appear in the TCRdb table, and some are missing; sequencing was by immunoSEQ multiplex PCR. Altogether some 110,000 clones are present, 65% to 75% being singletons, with the ten largest covering 11%. Sequencing was done on a sample of PBMCs. The receptors originated from a woman aged 45-65 years in good health and CMV-seropositive.

The chain couples TRBV7-2 to TRBJ2-7, with D uncertain. In germline, CDR1 is SGHTA, CDR2 FQGNSA. V was clipped by 3 bases and J by 2 bases, with 2 bases between them. The CDR3 is 11 amino acids. The CDR3 reads CASSFTYEQYF. DNA for the CDR3: TGTGCCAGCAGCTTTACCTACGAGCAGTACTTC.

This clone came up once. This rearrangement joins TRBV6-1 to TRBJ1-2; 8 positions match TRBD1. The germline CDR1 and CDR2 sequences are MNHNS and SASEGT. The V gene end was trimmed by 6 bases and the J gene end by 4 bases; junction bases not matched to a gene: 7. The CDR3 runs to 14 residues. As DNA, the CDR3 is TGTGCCAGCAGGAGGACAGGGCTGGCCTATGGCTACACCTTC. Its translation: CASRRTGLAYGYTF.

This clone appeared a few times. V gene TRBV4-2 combines with J gene TRBJ2-5; tentatively, D is TRBD1 (6 bases). In germline, CDR1 is LGHNA, CDR2 YNFKEQ. With 2 bases removed from V and 4 bases from J, the gap between germline ends came to 14 bases. This CDR3 region has 15 residues. The CDR3 loop reads CASSQTGSTGETQYF. The CDR3 region has the DNA TGTGCCAGCAGCCAAACAGGGTCGACAGGAGAGACCCAGTACTTC.

The rearrangement links TRBV11-3 to TRBJ1-1, with D perhaps matching TRBD1 (5 bases). CDR1 and CDR2 (germline): SGHNT, YENEEA. The CDR3 totals 14 residues. The V end lost 2 bases, the J end lost 3 bases, and 10 bases lay between the germline ends. The CDR3 nucleotides read TGTGCCAGCAGCTTATTGGGGGACTACACTGAAGCTTTCTTT. Protein product: CASSLLGDYTEAFF.

This chain connects TRBV5-4 to TRBJ1-3, with a possible D match to TRBD1 (6 bases). The CDR3 length is 15 residues. CDR1 and CDR2 from the germline V gene are SGHNT and YYREEE (reference sequence). V was cut by 4 bases and J by 0 bases, with 11 bases left in between. In DNA, the CDR3 is TGTGCCAGCAGCCCGGACAGCTTCTCTGGAAACACCATATATTTT. It encodes CASSPDSFSGNTIYF.

The rearrangement uses TRBV7-2 and TRBJ2-7, with TRBD2 matching over 11 bases. Germline CDR1 reads SGHTA; CDR2 reads FQGNSA. The CDR3 has 15 amino acids. Trimming at V came to 2 bases and at J to 2 bases, leaving 2 bases not matched to a gene. CDR3 nucleotides: TGTGCCAGCAGCTTAAAGACTAGCGGGACCTACGAGCAGTACTTC. It translates to CASSLKTSGTYEQYF.

This clone appeared once. The V call is TRBV28, the J call TRBJ1-2; weak D call: TRBD1 (5 bases). The CDR3 has 15 amino acids. V gave up 7 bases and J gave up 1 base, with 16 bases separating them. Germline CDR1 is MDHEN and CDR2 is SYDVKM. CDR3 region: CASTPRGGFNYGYTF. Written as DNA, the CDR3 is TGTGCCAGCACCCCAAGGGGTGGGTTTAACTATGGCTACACCTTC.

This chain uses TRBV10-1 with TRBJ2-7; D might be TRBD2 (5 bases). The germline V gene has CDR1 WNHNN and CDR2 SYGVQD (reference sequence). V lost 10 bases to trimming and J lost 0 bases, with 25 bases between them. This CDR3 is 17 amino acids long. The chain's CDR3 is CATVSPDDTSHSYEQYF. CDR3 in DNA: TGCGCCACCGTCAGCCCGGACGACACTAGTCACTCCTACGAGCAGTACTTC.

The chain has TRBV18 and TRBJ2-7; 7 nucleotides align to TRBD1. With V trimmed by 2 bases and J by 6 bases, 10 bases remained unmatched. The length of the CDR3 is 15 residues. Germline CDR1 reads KGHSH; CDR2 reads LQKENI. The chain's CDR3 is CASSPGDMTGLEQYF. In DNA, the CDR3 is TGTGCCAGCTCACCAGGGGATATGACAGGGCTCGAGCAGTACTTC.

This clone came up a few times. The conserved final phenylalanine or tryptophan is absent from the CDR3, which likely points to a read error. The chain has TRBV28 and TRBJ2-3; 7 bases fit TRBD1. V shed 6 bases and J 2 bases; nucleotides not matched to a gene: 14. This CDR3 contains 17 residues. The germline CDR1 and CDR2 sequences are MDHEN and SYDVKM. This CDR3 is CASSTPTGNTFTDTQYV. CDR3 coding DNA: TGTGCCAGCAGCACCCCGACAGGGAACACCTTCACAGATACGCAGTATGTT.

This clone was seen more than once but under ten times. V and J are TRBV19 and TRBJ1-1; 7 bases line up with TRBD1. There are 12 residues in the CDR3. Losses at the gene ends were 7 bases for V and 7 bases for J; bases not matched to a gene: 6. In germline, CDR1 is LNHDA, CDR2 SQIVND (reference sequence). The CDR3 loop is CASKLGQFEAFF. CDR3 sequence (DNA): TGTGCCAGTAAGTTGGGACAGTTTGAAGCTTTCTTT.

This chain uses TRBV19 with TRBJ1-3, with 7 nucleotides matching TRBD1. V shed 3 bases and J 0 bases; nucleotides not matched to a gene: 5. The CDR3 consists of 16 residues. Germline CDR1 reads LNHDA; CDR2 reads SQIVND (reference sequence). This CDR3 reads CASSIGTVVSGNTIYF. The CDR3 nucleotides read TGTGCCAGTAGTATTGGGACAGTCGTCTCTGGAAACACCATATATTTT.

The chain combines TRBV7-2 with TRBJ1-6, with a weak D call TRBD1 (5 bases). The CDR3 loop spans 16 amino acids. Germline CDR1 is SGHTA and CDR2 is FQGNSA. V gave up 4 bases and J gave up 11 bases, with 21 bases separating them. CDR3 region: CASSSNLLGREAPLHF. CDR3 DNA sequence: TGTGCCAGCAGCTCAAACCTTCTCGGCAGGGAGGCACCCCTCCACTTT.

This chain uses TRBV2 with TRBJ2-7; weak D call: TRBD1 (6 bases). Germline V gene sequence: CDR1 SNHLY, CDR2 FYNNEI. Trimming cost V 6 bases and J 3 bases, with 12 bases left between them. The CDR3 totals 13 residues. The CDR3 DNA reads TGTGCCAGCAGGGCGGACAGCATCTACGAGCAGTACTTC. Its protein product is CASRADSIYEQYF.

This clone has more than one count but fewer than ten. This sequence joins TRBV7-2 and TRBJ2-7; 11 nucleotides line up with TRBD1. The V and J ends lost 6 bases and 6 bases, in that order; junction bases with no gene match: 7. Germline CDR1 reads SGHTA; CDR2 reads FQGNSA. CDR3 length: 14 residues. The CDR3 loop is CASRTDRGRREQYF. CDR3 coding DNA: TGTGCCAGCAGAACGGACAGGGGGCGCCGCGAGCAGTACTTC.

This clone was seen a handful of times. J is TRBJ1-1 and V is TRBV19; tentatively, D is TRBD1 (6 bases). This CDR3 region has 14 residues. Trimming left V 6 bases short and J 2 bases short, with 13 bases between. Germline values: CDR1 LNHDA, CDR2 SQIVND (reference sequence). The CDR3 is CASSLGTSNTEAFF. CDR3 nucleotides: TGTGCCAGTAGCCTAGGGACATCTAACACTGAAGCTTTCTTT.

This sequence joins TRBV18 and TRBJ2-3; 16 bases map to TRBD2. Germline V CDR1 and CDR2: KGHSH, LQKENI. The V segment lost 8 bases and the J segment 4 bases; nucleotides outside the gene matches: 9. CDR3 length: 17 amino acids. This CDR3 reads CASEGLAGGPFPDTQYF. CDR3 coding DNA: TGTGCCAGCGAGGGACTAGCGGGAGGGCCATTTCCAGATACGCAGTATTTT.

The CDR3 bases are TGTGCCAGCAGCCCCCGGACTTTCTACAATGAGCAGTTCTTC. Protein product: CASSPRTFYNEQFF. This rearrangement joins TRBV14 to TRBJ2-1, with D possibly matching TRBD2 (5 bases). Trimming cost V 4 bases and J 3 bases, with 10 bases left between them. Germline CDR1 SGHDN, CDR2 FVKESK. CDR3 length: 14 amino acids.

This clone has just a few counts. The chain uses TRBV18 and TRBJ2-7, with 10 bases fitting TRBD2. CDR3 size: 15 residues. Per the germline V gene, CDR1 is KGHSH and CDR2 is LQKENI. Trimming took 2 bases from V and 4 from J; bases not matched to a gene: 5. The CDR3 DNA reads as TGTGCCAGCTCACCAACAGCGGGGGGGAAGTACGAGCAGTACTTC. Translated: CASSPTAGGKYEQYF. The entire variable domain, with the rest obtained from reference TRBV18 and TRBJ2-7, is as follows: NAGVMQNPRHLVRRRGQEARLRCSPMKGHSHVYWYRQLPEEGLKFMVYLQKENIIDESGMPKERFSAEFPKEGPSILRIQQVVRGDSAAYFCASSPTAGGKYEQYFGPGTRLTVT.

The gene calls are TRBV5-1 and TRBJ2-5; 14 bases align to TRBD2. Per the germline V gene, CDR1 is SGHRS and CDR2 is YFSETQ. The CDR3 is made up of 17 amino acids. The ends lost 5 bases at V and 5 bases at J; junction bases unmatched: 11. The chain's CDR3 is CASSLTLGLAGGETQYF. The CDR3 bases are TGCGCCAGCAGTTTAACCCTAGGACTAGCGGGAGGCGAGACCCAGTACTTC.

CDR3: CASSQDFPGFGEQFF. Written as DNA, the CDR3 is TGCGCCAGCAGCCAAGATTTCCCGGGATTCGGTGAGCAGTTCTTC. This chain joins TRBV4-3 and TRBJ2-1; D perhaps matches TRBD2 (5 bases). CDR1 is LGHNA and CDR2 is YSLEER in the germline V gene. Trimming stripped 0 bases from V and 9 bases from J, with 15 bases between. The CDR3 is made up of 15 amino acids.